A single sample is the source of the 8 T cell receptor beta chains below, sequenced in a study of blood T cells in healthy people across ages. A second PCR of roughly 7 to 11 cycles used a sample-barcoded 5' primer and a J-beta primer mix. TCRdb independently ran MiXCR on the 5' RACE reads; one entry per CDR3 protein. The table lists about 730,000 distinct CDR3 sequences, 43% of them singletons. The sample comprised blood. These receptors came from a woman aged 60 to 75 in good health.

The rearrangement uses TRBV5-1 and TRBJ2-1, with D perhaps given as TRBD1 or TRBD2 (5 bases each). The CDR3 length is 15 residues. V was clipped by 7 bases and J by 4 bases, with 18 bases between them. CDR1 and CDR2 from the germline V gene are SGHRS and YFSETQ. This chain's CDR3 is CASSFGTSPYNEQFF. The CDR3 DNA reads as TGCGCCAGCTCCTTTGGGACGAGTCCTTACAATGAGCAGTTCTTC. Drawing the rest from reference TRBV5-1 and TRBJ2-1, the complete variable domain is KAGVTQTPRYLIKTRGQQVTLSCSPISGHRSVSWYQQTPGQGLQFLFEYFSETQRNKGNFPGRFSGRQFSNSRSEMNVSTLELGDSALYLCASSFGTSPYNEQFFGPGTRLTVL.

This clonotype was seen only once. The V gene is TRBV20-1, the J gene TRBJ1-1, with 8 bases lining up with TRBD1. This CDR3 is built from 16 residues. Germline-derived CDR1 and CDR2 are DFQATT and SNEGSKA (reference sequence). V shed 5 bases, J shed 1 base, and the junction held 12 bases outside the gene matches. CDR3 DNA sequence: TGCAGTGCTTGGCCCTCAGGGGGCGCGTGGAACACTGAAGCTTTCTTT. Encoded protein: CSAWPSGGAWNTEAFF.

This chain connects TRBV27 to TRBJ2-2; 9 bases map to TRBD1. The V gene end was trimmed by 6 bases and the J gene end by 5 bases; junction bases not matched to a gene: 4. Germline CDR1 MNHEY, CDR2 SMNVEV (reference sequence). The CDR3 extends over 14 amino acids. As DNA, the CDR3 is TGTGCCAGCAGAACAGGGGGCTGGACCGGGGAGCTGTTTTTT. Amino acids: CASRTGGWTGELFF.

This clonotype came up a few times. A clone one base away is much larger, so this may be a read error. The CDR3 sequence is CAGSVLEGSYGYTF. In DNA form, the CDR3 reads TGTGCCGGCAGCGTATTGGAGGGGTCCTATGGCTACACCTTC. The V gene is TRBV9, the J gene TRBJ1-2; D might be TRBD1 (5 bases). The germline V gene encodes CDR1 SGDLS and CDR2 YYNGEE. This CDR3 comprises 14 residues.

A note on this clonotype: Given a much more abundant clone one base away, this may be a read error. The gene calls are TRBV9 and TRBJ2-5; 7 nucleotides agree with TRBD1. Looked up from germline, CDR1 is SGDLS and CDR2 is YYNGEE. This CDR3 is built from 14 residues. The V and J ends lost 4 bases and 3 bases, in that order; junction bases with no gene match: 6. The DNA of the CDR3 is TGTGCCAGCAGCATAGTCGGGACAGAAGAGACCCAGTACTTC. Translated, it gives CASSIVGTEETQYF.

The V and J genes are TRBV6-1 and TRBJ2-7; 10 nucleotides align to TRBD1. Germline CDR1 reads MNHNS; CDR2 reads SASEGT. V gave up 8 bases and J gave up 9 bases; unmatched junction bases: 13. The length of the CDR3 is 14 residues. The DNA of the CDR3 is TGTGCCAGCGGGACAGGGGACGAATCTTCCGGGCAGTACTTC. It translates to CASGTGDESSGQYF.

This clonotype was picked up a small number of times. V is TRBV7-3 and J is TRBJ2-3; a weak D match, TRBD1 (6 bases). Trimming stripped 4 bases from V and 12 bases from J, with 20 bases between. The CDR3 has 14 amino acids. Looked up from germline, CDR1 is SGHTA and CDR2 is FQGTGA. CDR3 sequence: CASSSTSGTLFQYF. The CDR3, as DNA: TGTGCCAGCAGCTCGACCTCCGGGACACTTTTCCAGTATTTT.

The chain combines TRBV7-7 with TRBJ2-1, with TRBD1 as a possible D gene (5 bases). TRBJ2-7 explains the end of the DNA better; the J call may be wrong. This CDR3 region has 16 residues. The germline gives CDR1 SSHAT, CDR2 FNYEAQ (reference sequence). CDR3 residues: CASSPLGAGMTYEQYF. The CDR3 DNA follows: TGTGCCAGCAGCCCCCTAGGAGCAGGGATGACCTACGAGCAGTACTTC.